The subject of this entry is one TCR beta chain. Its antigen is undetermined. Some clones are missing from TCRdb's copy, which holds only in-frame ones; the method was immunoSEQ multiplex PCR. The sample holds 130,000 to 150,000 clones, roughly nine tenths seen once. The sample belongs to a study of T cell responses to AZD1222 COVID-19 vaccine. Germline lookup yields CDR1 SNHLY and CDR2 FYNNEI. This CDR3 contains 15 residues. V was cut by 7 bases and J by 3 bases, with 18 bases left in between. Whole-study results and caveats: At study baseline, merely a handful of AZD1222 recipients were seropositive. Clonal diversity was possibly underestimated, and the donors were mostly white British, with more females.

This sequence was found in an adult in good health. The chain couples TRBV2 to TRBJ1-2; D not certain. Sample: peripheral blood, taken on day 0 of AZD1222 vaccination. In DNA, the CDR3 is TGTGCCAGCACTCTGGAAAAGGGAAGGCACTATGGCTACACCTTC. It is translated as CASTLEKGRHYGYTF.